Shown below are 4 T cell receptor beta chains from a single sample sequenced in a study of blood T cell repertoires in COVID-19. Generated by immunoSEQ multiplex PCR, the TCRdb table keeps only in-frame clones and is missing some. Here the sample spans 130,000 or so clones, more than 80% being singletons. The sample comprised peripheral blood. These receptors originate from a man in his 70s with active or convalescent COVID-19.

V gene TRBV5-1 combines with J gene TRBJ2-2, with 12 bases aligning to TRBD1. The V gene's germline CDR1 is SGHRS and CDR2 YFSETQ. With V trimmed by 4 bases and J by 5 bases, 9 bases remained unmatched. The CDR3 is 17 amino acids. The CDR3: CASSGRDRGRGTGELFF. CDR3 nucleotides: TGCGCCAGCAGCGGTAGGGACAGGGGGCGCGGGACCGGGGAGCTGTTTTTT.

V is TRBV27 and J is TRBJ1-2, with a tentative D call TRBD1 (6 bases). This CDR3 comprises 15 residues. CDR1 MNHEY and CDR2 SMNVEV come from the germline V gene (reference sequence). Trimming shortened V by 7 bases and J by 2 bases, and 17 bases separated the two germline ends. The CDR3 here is CASTSTPGANYGYTF. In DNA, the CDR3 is TGTGCCAGCACCTCCACCCCAGGGGCCAACTATGGCTACACCTTC.

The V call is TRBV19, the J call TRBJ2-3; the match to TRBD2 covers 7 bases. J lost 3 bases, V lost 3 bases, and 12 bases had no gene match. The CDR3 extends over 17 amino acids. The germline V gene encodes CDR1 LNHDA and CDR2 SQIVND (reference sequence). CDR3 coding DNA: TGTGCCAGTAGTATTCGCGGGAGCGCCCTACCAACAGATACGCAGTATTTT. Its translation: CASSIRGSALPTDTQYF.

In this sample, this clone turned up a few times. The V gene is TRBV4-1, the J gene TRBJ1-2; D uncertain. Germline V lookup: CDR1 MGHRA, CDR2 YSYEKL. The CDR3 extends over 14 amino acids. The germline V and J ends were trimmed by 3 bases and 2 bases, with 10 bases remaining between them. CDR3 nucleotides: TGCGCCAGCAGCCAGGAGCGAGGGAACTATGGCTACACCTTC. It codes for CASSQERGNYGYTF.